The 14 T cell receptor beta chains given below trace back to one sample, sequenced in a study of T cell responses to AZD1222 COVID-19 vaccine. Profiling relied on immunoSEQ multiplex PCR, and the TCRdb table lists in-frame clones only, not all of them. This table holds 170,000 or so clones, roughly 88% found once. Sequenced material: peripheral blood, taken 28 days after the second AZD1222 dose. All receptors come from an adult who received the AZD1222 COVID-19 vaccine.

This clone was found a few times. J is TRBJ2-1 and V is TRBV5-4, with 8 bases fitting TRBD1. Germline trimming cut 4 bases from V and 2 bases from J; bases unmatched to any gene: 5. Germline loops: CDR1 SGHNT, CDR2 YYREEE (reference sequence). The CDR3 has 15 amino acids. CDR3 sequence reads: CASSLRDRPYNEQFF. As DNA, the CDR3 is TGTGCCAGCAGCCTCCGGGACAGGCCCTACAATGAGCAGTTCTTC.

The chain recombines TRBV5-6 with TRBJ1-1; perhaps TRBD1 as D (5 bases). Per germline, CDR1 SGHDT and CDR2 YYEEEE. The CDR3 has 18 residues. V was pared by 4 bases and J by 0 bases, with 22 bases between. Written as DNA, the CDR3 is TGTGCCAGCAGCGGGACTTGGACATTGGCAGCCATGAACACTGAAGCTTTCTTT. This gives the protein CASSGTWTLAAMNTEAFF.

V gene TRBV6-1 combines with J gene TRBJ1-6; D remains ambiguous. CDR1 is MNHNS and CDR2 is SASEGT in the germline V gene. V was clipped by 3 bases and J by 8 bases, with 17 bases between them. The CDR3 has 16 amino acids. The CDR3, as DNA: TGTGCCAGCAGTGAGGCCCTAGAGGACCCATATTCACCCCTCCACTTT. This sequence encodes CASSEALEDPYSPLHF.

The genes are TRBV27 and TRBJ1-2, with D possibly being TRBD1 (6 bases). Germline V gene sequence: CDR1 MNHEY, CDR2 SMNVEV (reference sequence). CDR3 length: 16 amino acids. With 1 base removed from V and 9 bases from J, the gap between germline ends came to 21 bases. CDR3 nucleotide sequence: TGTGCCAGCAGTTTATGGGCAACCGGGACATCTAGCAGCTACACCTTC. This codes for CASSLWATGTSSSYTF.

This chain joins TRBV5-6 and TRBJ2-7, with 7 bases fitting TRBD1. The CDR3 length is 12 residues. The V gene end was trimmed by 3 bases and the J gene end by 4 bases; junction bases not matched to a gene: 1. Germline CDR1 SGHDT, CDR2 YYEEEE. CDR3 region: CASSSGQYEQYF. The CDR3 coding sequence is TGTGCCAGCAGCTCGGGACAGTACGAGCAGTACTTC.

The CDR3 reads CASSLDGRGNTGELFF. CDR3 DNA: TGTGCCAGCAGCTTAGACGGGAGGGGGAACACCGGGGAGCTGTTTTTT. The chain employs TRBV13 and TRBJ2-2, with 8 bases that match TRBD2. There are 16 residues in the CDR3. Per germline, CDR1 PRHDT and CDR2 FYEKMQ (reference sequence). J lost 1 base, V lost 1 base, and 2 bases had no gene match.

CDR3 in amino acids: CAISESRTSGNEQFF. For the CDR3, the DNA is TGTGCCATCAGTGAGTCGAGGACTAGCGGGAATGAGCAGTTCTTC. The V and J genes are TRBV10-3 and TRBJ2-1; 11 nucleotides match TRBD2. This CDR3 region has 15 residues. The V and J ends lost 0 bases and 7 bases, in that order; junction bases with no gene match: 2. Germline V CDR1 and CDR2: ENHRY, SYGVKD.

The CDR3, as DNA: TGTGCCAGCAAGGTGACAGGGGACTATGGCTACACCTTC. Protein: CASKVTGDYGYTF. The V gene is TRBV2, the J gene TRBJ1-2; 8 bases fit TRBD1. J was trimmed by 3 bases and V by 7 bases; bases with no gene match: 4. CDR1 is SNHLY, CDR2 FYNNEI, per germline. The CDR3 covers 13 residues.

In this sample, this clone turned up a few times. The chain carries TRBV9 and TRBJ1-1; D not resolved. The V and J ends lost 0 bases and 1 base respectively, with 7 bases between them. Germline CDR1 SGDLS, CDR2 YYNGEE. CDR3 length: 14 amino acids. CDR3 amino acids: CASSVDTRNTEAFF. The CDR3 region has the DNA TGTGCCAGCAGCGTAGATACTAGGAACACTGAAGCTTTCTTT.

V is TRBV6-5 and J is TRBJ1-1, with D hard to call. The CDR3 consists of 15 residues. Germline loops: CDR1 MNHEY, CDR2 SVGAGI. V was trimmed by 0 bases and J by 0 bases, leaving 8 bases between them. The CDR3 DNA sequence: TGTGCCAGCAGTTACTCGAACATCATGAACACTGAAGCTTTCTTT. Its translation is CASSYSNIMNTEAFF.

The V and J genes are TRBV7-2 and TRBJ1-1; TRBD1 aligns across 9 bases. J lost 8 bases, V lost 3 bases, and 7 bases had no gene match. CDR1 and CDR2 from the germline V gene are SGHTA and FQGNSA. The CDR3 contains 14 residues. The CDR3 here is CASSFNRGLGEAFF. In DNA form, the CDR3 reads TGTGCCAGCAGCTTCAACAGGGGGCTTGGAGAAGCTTTCTTT.

A single count supports this clone. This chain joins TRBV6-2 or TRBV6-3 and TRBJ1-3; 7 positions agree with TRBD1. Germline V lookup: CDR1 MNHEY, CDR2 SVGEGT. The CDR3 is 15 residues long. Trimming at V came to 6 bases and at J to 2 bases, leaving 7 bases not matched to a gene. In DNA, the CDR3 is TGTGCCAGCAGCTTCGACAGGGTGGCTGGAAACACCATATATTTT. Residues: CASSFDRVAGNTIYF.

The V call is TRBV11-2, the J call TRBJ2-7, with D perhaps TRBD1 (6 bases). The CDR3 has 14 amino acids. In germline, CDR1 is SGHAT, CDR2 FQNNGV. Trimming cost V 3 bases and J 0 bases, with 9 bases left between them. The CDR3 is CASSLDRSSYEQYF. The DNA of the CDR3 is TGTGCCAGCAGCTTGGACAGAAGCTCCTACGAGCAGTACTTC.

The CDR3 protein is CASSPYIEQFF. For the CDR3, the DNA is TGTGCCAGCAGTCCTTATATAGAGCAGTTCTTC. The rearrangement links TRBV2 to TRBJ2-1; D uncertain. Per the germline V gene, CDR1 is SNHLY and CDR2 is FYNNEI. The ends were cut back, 5 bases at V and 10 bases at J, with 9 bases in the middle. CDR3 size: 11 residues.